What follows describes a single T cell receptor beta chain. This entry belongs to a study of blood T cell repertoires in COVID-19. Whole-study context: Acute and convalescent COVID-19 samples came from the United States, Italy and Spain. From T cells, B-cell-depleted T cells, or PBMCs came the material, which was cDNA or gDNA.

In the source study's methods: Nucleated cell counts were estimated from reference gene primer amplification. Measured with immunoSEQ multiplex PCR; TCRdb has only the in-frame clones, and not every one. V and J calls and clone size are given by that table; D and trimming were obtained from the DNA. The top ten hold 6% to 6.5% of the sample, which has approximately 270,000 clones, roughly 88% seen once. Enrollment of patients from Seattle took place during active infection, with longitudinal follow-up. Sequenced: peripheral blood. This receptor was obtained from a woman in her twenties or thirties with COVID-19, enrolled during active disease.

The CDR3 loop is CASSQTSGGSYNEQFF. The CDR3 nucleotides read TGCGCCAGCAGCCAGACTAGCGGGGGCTCCTACAATGAGCAGTTCTTC. The gene calls are TRBV4-3 and TRBJ2-1, with TRBD2 identical over 12 bases. With V trimmed by 3 bases and J by 0 bases, 0 bases remained unmatched. CDR1 LGHNA and CDR2 YSLEER come from the germline V gene. The CDR3 has 16 residues.